Here is one T cell receptor beta chain with its context. No antigen is known for it. Base qualities are missing; no much larger clone stands one base away. This record belongs to a study of T cell responses to AZD1222 COVID-19 vaccine (dated by TCRdb to the early 2020s). For the study in its entirety: TCR sequencing covered fewer than 250 trial participants: nearly 210 given two doses of AZD1222 and 26 given two doses of MenACWY control vaccine. Trial participants were enrolled into age subgroups of 18-55, 56-69 and 70-plus years, which contained about 150, 28 and 57 TCR-sequenced participants, respectively. The full study reports these points: CD4 TCRs associated with the vaccine covered the entire spike protein, and the dominant responses were in regions 160-218 and 743-854. Because no samples from the day 14 peak response were available, repertoires could be characterized only after the peak T cell response. Conclusions about previously exposed vaccinees are limited, since just six AZD1222 recipients were seropositive for SARS-CoV-2 at baseline. Reportedly, close to half of the unique spike-specific TCRs recognized epitopes lying outside the regions that are mutated in the B.1.351 and B.1.1.7 variants. A significant rise in spike-specific TCR breadth and depth was observed after two AZD1222 doses relative to day 0 and relative to MenACWY recipients. Most participants were white British and females outnumbered males, and the authors suggested that clonal diversity may have been underestimated. In the small 56-69-year group, the increase in depth fell short of significance, most likely because of low power.

The CDR3 covers 16 residues, taking in both the cysteine and the phenylalanine. Of all the DNA, just the CDR3 is kept, 48 bases in frame from base 1. CDR1 and CDR2, looked up from the germline V gene (reference sequence), are SGHNT and YYREEE. V and J are truncated by 1 base and 3 bases respectively, leaving an intervening sequence of 13 bases. This specimen's time point label, interpreted: about 28 days (+/-7) after the second vaccine dose. AZD1222 recipients given second doses at about 4 weeks or at about 12 weeks were pooled, since spike-specific TCR depth and breadth were not found to differ between the two schedules. Vaccinee samples were obtained from the UK trials COV001 and COV002, which included a single-blind randomized controlled phase 2/3 trial of AZD1222 (ChAdOx1 nCoV-19) in healthy adults. For TCRbeta chain sequencing, PBMC samples were collected from trial participants at day 0 and at day 28 after the second dose.

The CDR3 regions of human TCRbeta chains were analyzed by immunosequencing. Concerning the study's data processing: TCRs in the repertoires were compared against a reference library of SARS-CoV-2-specific TCRs that had been generated with the MIRA antigen-specificity platform. Breadth was defined as the fraction of unique TCRs that were SARS-CoV-2-associated, and depth was defined as the fraction of total T cells that were SARS-CoV-2-associated. Using the MIRA data, each spike-specific TCR was assigned both to the spike region to which the TCR was reactive and to a CD4 or CD8 class. Log10-transformed breadth and depth values were compared by one-way ANOVA with Sidak's multiple comparisons tests. TCRdb retrieved this table from immuneACCESS and kept in-frame rearrangements only. Not all clones are present; in checked studies, unresolved V genes account for under half, and no reason is known for the remainder. For V, J and clone size, that table is used; D and trimming come from the DNA. For this sample there are about 120,000 clones; 85% to 90% appear just once. The top ten constitute 7.1% of the sample.

This TCR derives from an adult who received the AZD1222 COVID-19 vaccine. The sequence links TRBV5-4 to TRBJ2-2; the D gene may be TRBD1 or TRBD2, since each aligns over 5 bases. This specimen was peripheral blood, taken 28 days after the second AZD1222 dose. The DNA reads as follows: TGTGCCAGCAGCTTGTTTCCGGGACGGGACACCGGGGAGCTGTTTTTT. Translation gives CASSLFPGRDTGELFF.